This entry describes one T cell receptor (beta chain). Its antigen is unknown. This sample is part of a study of cytomegalovirus exposure and HLA in healthy donors. PCR employed 60 Vbeta and 13 Jbeta primers. Measured with immunoSEQ multiplex PCR; TCRdb has only the in-frame clones, and not every one. Of roughly 170,000 clones listed, around 83% are singletons. Study findings and constraints: Earlier analysis looked at TCR beta V segments, and most were productive about 87% or about 30% of the time. The investigators catalogued 150 to 200 TCR beta chains as cytomegalovirus-associated.

The CDR3 totals 13 residues. Germline V gives CDR1 SGHVS, CDR2 FQNEAQ. Trimming took off 5 bases at V and 1 base at J, with 8 bases between the two ends. The clonotype was recovered from a girl aged 2 to 9 in good health and CMV-seropositive. V is TRBV7-8 and J is TRBJ1-1, with no clear D. Sequenced sample: PBMCs. The DNA of the CDR3 is TGTGCCAGCAGCCCGAGGAAGAACACTGAAGCTTTCTTT. Translation gives CASSPRKNTEAFF.